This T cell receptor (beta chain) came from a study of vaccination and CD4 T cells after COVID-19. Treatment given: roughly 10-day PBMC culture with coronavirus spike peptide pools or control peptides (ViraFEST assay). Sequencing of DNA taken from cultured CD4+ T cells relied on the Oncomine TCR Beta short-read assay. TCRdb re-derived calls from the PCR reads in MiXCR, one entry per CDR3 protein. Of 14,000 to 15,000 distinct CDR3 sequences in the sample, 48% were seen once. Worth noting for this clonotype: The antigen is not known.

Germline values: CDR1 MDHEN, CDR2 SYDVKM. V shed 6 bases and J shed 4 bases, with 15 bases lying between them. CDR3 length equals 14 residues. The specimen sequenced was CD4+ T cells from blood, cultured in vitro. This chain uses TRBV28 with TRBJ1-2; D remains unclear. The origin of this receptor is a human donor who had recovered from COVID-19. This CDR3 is CASRPNMVTYGYTF. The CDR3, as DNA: TGTGCCAGCAGACCTAACATGGTAACCTATGGCTACACCTTC.